This T cell receptor (beta chain) was sequenced during a study of blood T cell repertoires in COVID-19. The wider study: In each case, the material was cDNA or gDNA derived from T cells, B-cell-depleted T cells, or PBMCs.

Assay used: immunoSEQ multiplex PCR; TCRdb lists only in-frame clones, some missing. The sample gives over 200,000 clones, under 90% of which show up once; roughly 7.8% is in the top ten. The CDR3 length is 14 residues. In germline, CDR1 is SGHVS, CDR2 FQNEAQ. Trimming took 6 bases from V and 4 from J, leaving 16 bases between them. The sample comprised peripheral blood. The TCR comes from an elderly woman with COVID-19, enrolled during active disease. This chain joins TRBV7-8 and TRBJ2-7, with D perhaps matching TRBD2 (6 bases). DNA of the CDR3: TGTGCCAGCAGGAAGGACCGGGGGTCGTACGAGCAGTACTTC. Amino acid sequence: CASRKDRGSYEQYF.